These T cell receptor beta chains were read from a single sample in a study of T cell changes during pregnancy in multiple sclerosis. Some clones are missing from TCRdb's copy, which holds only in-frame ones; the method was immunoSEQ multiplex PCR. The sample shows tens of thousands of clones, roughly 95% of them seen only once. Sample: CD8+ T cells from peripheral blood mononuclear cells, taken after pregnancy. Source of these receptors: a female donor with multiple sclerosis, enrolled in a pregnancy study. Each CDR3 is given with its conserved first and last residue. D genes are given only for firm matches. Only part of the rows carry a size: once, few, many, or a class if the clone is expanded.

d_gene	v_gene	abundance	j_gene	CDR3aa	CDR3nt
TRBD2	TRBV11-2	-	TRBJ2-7	CASSASGTSGYEQYF	TGTGCCAGCAGCGCTTCCGGGACTAGCGGGTACGAGCAGTACTTC
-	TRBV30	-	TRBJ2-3	CAWSVTSGGTDTQYF	TGTGCCTGGAGTGTCACGTCAGGGGGGACAGATACGCAGTATTTT
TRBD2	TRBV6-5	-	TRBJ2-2	CASSYLAGVTGELFF	TGTGCCAGCAGTTACCTAGCGGGCGTCACCGGGGAGCTGTTTTTT
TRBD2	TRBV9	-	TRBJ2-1	CASSAAGGASAEQFF	TGTGCCAGCAGCGCAGCGGGGGGGGCCTCGGCTGAGCAGTTCTTC
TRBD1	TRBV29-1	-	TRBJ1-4	CSAETGGNEKLFF	TGCAGCGCGGAGACAGGGGGTAATGAAAAACTGTTTTTT
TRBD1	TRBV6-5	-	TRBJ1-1	CASSYFQGAGTEAFF	TGTGCCAGCAGTTACTTCCAGGGGGCGGGCACTGAAGCTTTCTTT
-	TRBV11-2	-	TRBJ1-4	CASSPPGGVVEKLFF	TGTGCCAGCAGCCCACCCGGGGGGGTAGTTGAAAAACTGTTTTTT
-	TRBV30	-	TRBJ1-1	CAWSQVGGTEAFF	TGTGCCTGGAGTCAGGTGGGTGGCACTGAAGCTTTCTTT
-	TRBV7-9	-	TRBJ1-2	CASSLTGHQNYGYTF	TGTGCCAGCAGCCTAACGGGACACCAGAACTATGGCTACACCTTC
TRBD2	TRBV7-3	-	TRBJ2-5	CASSLTGGGIETQYF	TGTGCCAGCAGCTTAACGGGGGGAGGGATAGAGACCCAGTACTTC
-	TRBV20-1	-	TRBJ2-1	CSAPTPHEQFF	TGCAGTGCCCCGACTCCCCATGAGCAGTTCTTC
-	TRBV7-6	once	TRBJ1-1	CASSLGTRGMNTEAFF	TGTGCCAGCAGCTTAGGTACCCGGGGTATGAACACTGAAGCTTTCTTT
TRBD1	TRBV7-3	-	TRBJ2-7	CASSLTSQGASYEQYF	TGTGCCAGCAGCTTAACATCTCAGGGGGCCTCCTACGAGCAGTACTTC
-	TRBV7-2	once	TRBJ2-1	CASSPQGWDNEQFF	TGTGCCAGCAGCCCACAGGGATGGGACAATGAGCAGTTCTTC
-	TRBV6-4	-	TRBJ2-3	CASSDKGELATQYF	TGTGCCAGCAGTGACAAGGGAGAGCTAGCCACGCAGTATTTT
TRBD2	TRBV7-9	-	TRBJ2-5	CASSPPLAGGFRETQYF	TGTGCCAGCAGCCCCCCTCTAGCCGGGGGGTTTCGGGAGACCCAGTACTTC
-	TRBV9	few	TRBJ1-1	CASSFAGGPNTEAFF	TGTGCCAGCAGCTTCGCGGGGGGACCCAACACTGAAGCTTTCTTT
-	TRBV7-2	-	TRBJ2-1	CAAVSSYNEQFF	TGTGCGGCGGTAAGCTCCTACAATGAGCAGTTCTTC
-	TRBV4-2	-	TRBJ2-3	CASSQELSLDYSTDTQYF	TGTGCCAGCAGCCAAGAATTATCGTTGGACTACTCTACAGATACGCAGTATTTT
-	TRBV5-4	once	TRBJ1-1	CASSLQDLNTEAFF	TGTGCCAGCAGCTTGCAAGACTTGAACACTGAAGCTTTCTTT
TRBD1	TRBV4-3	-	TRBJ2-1	CASSRPDRDNEQFF	TGCGCCAGCAGCCGCCCGGACAGGGACAATGAGCAGTTCTTC
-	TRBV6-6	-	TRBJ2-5	CASSYLEGMEETQYF	TGTGCCAGCAGCTACCTGGAGGGAATGGAGGAGACCCAGTACTTC
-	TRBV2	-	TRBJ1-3	CASSEGEGQNTIYF	TGTGCCAGCAGTGAAGGGGAGGGCCAAAACACCATATATTTT
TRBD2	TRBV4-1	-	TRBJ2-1	CASSQVAGRGANNEQFF	TGCGCCAGCAGCCAAGTGGCCGGGCGGGGGGCCAACAATGAGCAGTTCTTC
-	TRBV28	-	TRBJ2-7	CASISLNRVREQYF	TGTGCCAGCATATCGCTCAACAGGGTCCGGGAGCAGTACTTC
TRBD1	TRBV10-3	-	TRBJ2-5	CAISASGTGSGETQYF	TGTGCCATCAGTGCCTCTGGGACAGGGAGTGGCGAGACCCAGTACTTC
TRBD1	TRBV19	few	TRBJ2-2	CASSMGDRDSTGELFF	TGTGCCAGTAGTATGGGGGACAGGGATAGCACCGGGGAGCTGTTTTTT